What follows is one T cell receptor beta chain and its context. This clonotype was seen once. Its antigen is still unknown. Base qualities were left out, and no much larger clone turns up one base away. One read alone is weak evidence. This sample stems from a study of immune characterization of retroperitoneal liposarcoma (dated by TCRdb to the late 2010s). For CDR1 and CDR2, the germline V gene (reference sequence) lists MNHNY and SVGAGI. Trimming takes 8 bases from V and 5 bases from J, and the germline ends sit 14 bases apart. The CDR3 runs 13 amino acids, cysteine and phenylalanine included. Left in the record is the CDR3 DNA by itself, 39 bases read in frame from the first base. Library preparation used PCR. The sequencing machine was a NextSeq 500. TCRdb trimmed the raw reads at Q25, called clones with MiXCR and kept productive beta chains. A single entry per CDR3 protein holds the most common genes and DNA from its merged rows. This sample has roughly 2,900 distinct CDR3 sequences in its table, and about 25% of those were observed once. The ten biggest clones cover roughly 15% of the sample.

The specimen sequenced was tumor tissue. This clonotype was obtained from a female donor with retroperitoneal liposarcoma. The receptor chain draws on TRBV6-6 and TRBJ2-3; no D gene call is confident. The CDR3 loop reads CASFSRRGDTQYF. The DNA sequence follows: TGTGCCAGCTTTTCACGGCGCGGAGATACGCAGTATTTT.